Listed here are 22 T cell receptor beta chains from one sample, sequenced in a study of shared clonotypes between healthy human individuals. Clones were sequenced by immunoSEQ multiplex PCR, and TCRdb holds only the in-frame ones, with some missing. This repertoire shows roughly 1,600,000 clones, 98% found once; its top ten account for about 0.35%. The sequencing sample was made of naive CD4+ T cells sorted from blood. The subset: CD45RA+ positively selected. These receptor sequences come from a man aged 25-45 years in good health.

The rearrangement links TRBV15 to TRBJ2-2; the match to TRBD1 covers 7 bases. Germline V lookup: CDR1 LNHNV, CDR2 YYDKDF (reference sequence). The CDR3 loop spans 14 amino acids. The junction had 1 base not matched to a gene; V was cut back by 5 bases and J by 1 base. CDR3 amino acids: CATSRQGNTGELFF. The CDR3 DNA reads TGTGCCACCAGCCGACAGGGGAACACCGGGGAGCTGTTTTTT.

The chain links TRBV7-8 to TRBJ2-2; TRBD2 aligns across 11 bases. V was pared by 5 bases and J by 8 bases, with 10 bases of the junction left unmatched. Germline-derived CDR1 and CDR2 are SGHVS and FQNEAQ. This CDR3 has 16 residues. CDR3 amino acids: CASSPSTSGRSGELFF. Here the CDR3 DNA reads TGTGCCAGCAGCCCCTCTACTAGCGGGAGATCGGGGGAGCTGTTTTTT.

This rearrangement joins TRBV2 to TRBJ1-2; 9 bases map to TRBD1. This CDR3 is built from 15 residues. V dropped 7 bases and J dropped 4; count of bases not matched to a gene: 10. The germline V gene has CDR1 SNHLY and CDR2 FYNNEI. Written as DNA, the CDR3 is TGTGCCAGCACCGTACAGGGGGCAGAAGTCTATGGCTACACCTTC. It translates to CASTVQGAEVYGYTF. Full variable domain (remainder filled in from reference TRBV2 and TRBJ1-2): EPEVTQTPSHQVTQMGQEVILRCVPISNHLYFYWYRQILGQKVEFLVSFYNNEISEKSEIFDDQFSVERPDGSNFTLKIRSTKLEDSAMYFCASTVQGAEVYGYTFGSGTRLTVV.

The CDR3: CASSLAVASSTDTQYF. In nucleotides, the CDR3 is TGTGCCAGCAGCTTGGCGGTAGCCTCTAGCACAGATACGCAGTATTTT. The chain employs TRBV5-4 and TRBJ2-3; D unclear. V lost 0 bases and J lost 0, with 11 bases in between. Germline values: CDR1 SGHNT, CDR2 YYREEE (reference sequence). CDR3 length: 16 amino acids.

This chain connects TRBV5-6 to TRBJ2-3; 10 nucleotides match TRBD2. This CDR3 contains 17 residues. The V and J ends lost 2 bases and 5 bases, in that order; junction bases with no gene match: 11. The germline CDR1 and CDR2 sequences are SGHDT and YYEEEE. CDR3 region: CASSFSPSGSFGDTQYF. CDR3 in DNA: TGTGCCAGCAGCTTCTCCCCTAGCGGGAGTTTTGGAGATACGCAGTATTTT.

The rearrangement links TRBV9 to TRBJ2-3; TRBD2 agrees at 11 bases. This CDR3 has 15 amino acids. V shed 4 bases and J 5 bases; nucleotides not matched to a gene: 6. Germline values: CDR1 SGDLS, CDR2 YYNGEE. The CDR3 nucleotides read TGTGCCAGCAGCAGGGGACTAGCGGTAATAGATACGCAGTATTTT. Translation gives CASSRGLAVIDTQYF.

The genes are TRBV5-6 and TRBJ1-1; D gene uncertain. This CDR3 comprises 14 residues. V lost 0 bases and J 1 base, leaving 7 bases between the germline ends. CDR1 SGHDT and CDR2 YYEEEE come from the germline V gene. The chain's CDR3 is CASSLGLANTEAFF. Here the CDR3 DNA reads TGTGCCAGCAGCTTGGGCCTGGCGAACACTGAAGCTTTCTTT.

This chain joins TRBV10-3 and TRBJ1-5; 7 bases are shared with TRBD1. Per germline, CDR1 ENHRY and CDR2 SYGVKD. CDR3 size: 13 residues. Losses at the gene ends were 9 bases for V and 6 bases for J; bases not matched to a gene: 8. CDR3 nucleotides: TGTGCCATTGCACAGGGGATCGGTCAGCCCCAGCATTTT. Translating it yields CAIAQGIGQPQHF.

The chain combines TRBV2 with TRBJ1-5, with D tentatively TRBD1 (5 bases). This CDR3 spans 14 amino acids. Germline V gene lookup returns CDR1 SNHLY and CDR2 FYNNEI. The germline V and J ends were trimmed by 0 bases and 9 bases, with 12 bases remaining between them. The CDR3 sequence: CASSEAPGPRPQHF. For the CDR3, the DNA is TGTGCCAGCAGTGAAGCTCCAGGGCCAAGGCCCCAGCATTTT.

The chain combines TRBV19 with TRBJ2-1; no firm D call. This CDR3 has 14 residues. Germline CDR1 and CDR2: LNHDA and SQIVND (reference sequence). V gave up 4 bases and J gave up 9 bases, with 16 bases separating them. CDR3: CASSKRSGEGEQFF. In nucleotides, the CDR3 is TGTGCCAGTAGTAAGCGCTCAGGAGAAGGTGAGCAGTTCTTC.

The chain joins TRBV5-6 to TRBJ2-1; D might be TRBD2 (6 bases). Trimming stripped 4 bases from V and 5 bases from J, with 19 bases between. The germline V gene has CDR1 SGHDT and CDR2 YYEEEE. The CDR3 loop spans 16 amino acids. CDR3 sequence: CASSPVRGSINNEQFF. Here the CDR3 DNA reads TGTGCCAGCAGCCCGGTCCGGGGGAGCATTAACAATGAGCAGTTCTTC.

V and J are TRBV14 and TRBJ1-1; possible D gene TRBD1, 6 bases. Germline V gene lookup returns CDR1 SGHDN and CDR2 FVKESK. V was cut by 3 bases and J by 10 bases, with 18 bases left in between. This CDR3 is built from 14 residues. The CDR3 loop reads CASSHLDGSRGAFF. In nucleotides, the CDR3 is TGTGCCAGCAGCCACCTAGACGGGAGCAGGGGAGCTTTCTTT. Supplemented by reference TRBV14 and TRBJ1-1, the full variable domain reads EAGVTQFPSHSVIEKGQTVTLRCDPISGHDNLYWYRRVMGKEIKFLLHFVKESKQDESGMPNNRFLAERTGGTYSTLKVQPAELEDSGVYFCASSHLDGSRGAFFGQGTRLTVV.

This chain joins TRBV10-3 and TRBJ2-3; D is unresolved. Trimming cost V 3 bases and J 4 bases, with 8 bases left between them. CDR1 and CDR2 from the germline V gene are ENHRY and SYGVKD. CDR3 size: 13 residues. CDR3 DNA: TGTGCCATCAGTGAAGGTAGGCCAGATACGCAGTATTTT. Protein sequence: CAISEGRPDTQYF.

The chain uses TRBV5-5 and TRBJ2-7; 7 bases match TRBD1. Trimming took 4 bases from V and 1 from J; bases not matched to a gene: 5. Per the germline V gene, CDR1 is SGHKS and CDR2 is YYEKEE (reference sequence). The CDR3 length is 14 residues. The CDR3 region is CASSPRGQSYEQYF. The CDR3 coding sequence is TGTGCCAGCAGCCCCCGGGGACAGTCCTACGAGCAGTACTTC.

This clone was seen only once. Other DNA sequences in this sample translate to the same CDR3. The CDR3 protein is CASSLVVEETQYF. CDR3 DNA sequence: TGCGCCAGCAGCTTGGTCGTGGAAGAGACCCAGTACTTC. The rearrangement uses TRBV5-1 and TRBJ2-5; D is unresolved. CDR3 length equals 13 residues. V lost 0 bases to trimming and J lost 3 bases, with 6 bases between them. The germline V gene encodes CDR1 SGHRS and CDR2 YFSETQ.

The chain combines TRBV11-2 with TRBJ2-7; 7 nucleotides align to TRBD2. The length of the CDR3 is 14 residues. After removal of 2 bases from V and 3 bases from J, the junction contained 4 bases not matched to a gene. CDR1 is SGHAT, CDR2 FQNNGV, per germline. As DNA, the CDR3 is TGTGCCAGCAGCTTATTAGCGGGCCTCTACGAGCAGTACTTC. This gives the protein CASSLLAGLYEQYF. The variable domain in full, with the rest retrieved from reference TRBV11-2 and TRBJ2-7, is EAGVAQSPRYKIIEKRQSVAFWCNPISGHATLYWYQQILGQGPKLLIQFQNNGVVDDSQLPKDRFSAERLKGVDSTLKIQPAKLEDSAVYLCASSLLAGLYEQYFGPGTRLTVT.

The chain links TRBV5-1 to TRBJ2-7; D is possibly TRBD2 (6 bases). The length of the CDR3 is 16 residues. Germline V lookup: CDR1 SGHRS, CDR2 YFSETQ. V was pared by 0 bases and J by 3 bases, with 16 bases between. The CDR3 sequence: CASSLVSLAIDYEQYF. The CDR3 bases are TGCGCCAGCAGCTTGGTTTCCCTAGCGATCGACTACGAGCAGTACTTC.

CDR3 in DNA: TGCGCCAGCAGCCAAGTCTCTAGCAATCAGCCCCAGCATTTT. Its translation: CASSQVSSNQPQHF. The chain is built from TRBV4-3 and TRBJ1-5, with D unresolved. CDR3 size: 14 residues. The V and J ends lost 1 base and 0 bases respectively, with 4 bases between them. Germline V lookup: CDR1 LGHNA, CDR2 YSLEER.

The chain employs TRBV6-1 and TRBJ2-5; 11 nucleotides align to TRBD2. The V gene's germline CDR1 is MNHNS and CDR2 SASEGT. The CDR3 consists of 18 residues. The J segment lost 5 bases and the V segment lost 1 base, leaving 12 bases of the junction unmatched. CDR3 in amino acids: CASSEGLAGPRGGETQYF. The CDR3, as DNA: TGTGCCAGCAGTGAAGGACTAGCGGGACCCCGGGGGGGGGAGACCCAGTACTTC.

The chain combines TRBV2 with TRBJ1-5; 9 nucleotides match TRBD1. Trimming cost V 4 bases and J 7 bases; bases outside gene matches: 8. Germline CDR1 reads SNHLY; CDR2 reads FYNNEI. The length of the CDR3 is 15 residues. The CDR3 DNA sequence: TGTGCCAGCAGTGGAACCCCGGGACAGGGACAGCCCCAGCATTTT. It translates to CASSGTPGQGQPQHF.

The V gene is TRBV12-5, the J gene TRBJ2-2, with D possibly being TRBD1 (6 bases). Trimming pared 1 base from V and 6 bases from J, leaving 6 bases between. This CDR3 contains 13 residues. Looked up from germline, CDR1 is LGHNT and CDR2 is FRNRAP. The CDR3 DNA is TGTGCTAGTGGTTTGGCAGGGGCCGGGGAGCTGTTTTTT. Translation gives CASGLAGAGELFF.

In this sample, this clone turned up a few times. V and J are TRBV7-7 and TRBJ2-2; TRBD1 aligns across 7 bases. Germline V gives CDR1 SSHAT, CDR2 FNYEAQ (reference sequence). The V segment lost 5 bases and the J segment 3 bases; nucleotides outside the gene matches: 9. This CDR3 spans 16 amino acids. The CDR3 spells CASSLGSGTDTGELFF. CDR3 sequence (DNA): TGTGCCAGCAGCCTAGGGTCCGGGACAGACACCGGGGAGCTGTTTTTT.